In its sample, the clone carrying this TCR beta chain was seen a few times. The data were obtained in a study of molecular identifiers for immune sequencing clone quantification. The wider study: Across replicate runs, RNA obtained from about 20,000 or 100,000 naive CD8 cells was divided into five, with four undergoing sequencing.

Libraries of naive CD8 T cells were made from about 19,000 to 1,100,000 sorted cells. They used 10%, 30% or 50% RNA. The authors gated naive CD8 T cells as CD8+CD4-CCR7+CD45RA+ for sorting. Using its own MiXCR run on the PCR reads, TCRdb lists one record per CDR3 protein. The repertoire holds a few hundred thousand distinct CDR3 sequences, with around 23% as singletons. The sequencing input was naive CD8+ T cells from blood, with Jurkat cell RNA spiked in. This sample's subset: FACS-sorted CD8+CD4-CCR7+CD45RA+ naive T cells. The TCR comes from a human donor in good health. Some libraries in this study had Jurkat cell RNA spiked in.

CDR3 residues: CASSPGPAIYEQYF. CDR3 bases: TGTGCCAGCAGTCCGGGACCAGCGATATACGAGCAGTACTTC. This chain connects TRBV27 to TRBJ2-7; D possibly matches TRBD1 or TRBD2 (5 bases each). Germline CDR1 MNHEY, CDR2 SMNVEV (reference sequence). Trimming cost V 5 bases and J 4 bases, with 15 bases left between them. This CDR3 has 14 amino acids.